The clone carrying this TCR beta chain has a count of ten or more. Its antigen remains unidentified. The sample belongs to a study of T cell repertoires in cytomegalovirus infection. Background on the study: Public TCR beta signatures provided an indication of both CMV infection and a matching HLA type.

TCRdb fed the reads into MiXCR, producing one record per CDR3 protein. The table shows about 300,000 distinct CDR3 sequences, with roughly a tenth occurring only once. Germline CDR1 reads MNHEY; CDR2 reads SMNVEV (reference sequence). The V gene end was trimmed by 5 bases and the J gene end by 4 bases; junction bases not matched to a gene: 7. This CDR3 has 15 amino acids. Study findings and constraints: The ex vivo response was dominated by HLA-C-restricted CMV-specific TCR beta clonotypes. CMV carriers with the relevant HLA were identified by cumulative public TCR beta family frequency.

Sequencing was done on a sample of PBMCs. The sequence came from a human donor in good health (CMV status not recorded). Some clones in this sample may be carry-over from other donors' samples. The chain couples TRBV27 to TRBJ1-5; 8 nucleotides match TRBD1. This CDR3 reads CASSKAQGANQPQHF. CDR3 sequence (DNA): TGTGCCAGCAGTAAAGCGCAGGGGGCTAATCAGCCCCAGCATTTT.